These 29 T cell receptor beta chains share one sample of origin, sequenced in a study of cytomegalovirus exposure and HLA in healthy donors (dated by TCRdb to about 2017). The receptor library was made with the immunoSEQ multiplex PCR assay. TCRdb's version of the immuneACCESS table is confined to in-frame rearrangements and falls short of the full clone set. An unresolved V gene accounts for under half of the shortfall where checked; the remainder is of unknown origin. This sample gives some 270,000 clones in total; 65% to 90% of them show up just once. The ten biggest clones cover around 1% of the sample. The sequenced sample consisted of PBMCs. The origin of the receptors is a woman aged 18-29 years in good health and CMV-seronegative.

The table lists this clone with a count of one. Other DNA sequences within the sample encode an identical CDR3. This chain uses TRBV5-1 with TRBJ1-3, with D uncertain. The V end lost 2 bases, the J end lost 0 bases, and 6 bases lay between the germline ends. The CDR3 covers 14 residues. Germline V lookup: CDR1 SGHRS, CDR2 YFSETQ. The CDR3 loop is CASSLGDSGNTIYF. CDR3 bases: TGCGCCAGCAGCTTAGGAGACTCTGGAAACACCATATATTTT.

The J gene is TRBJ2-7, the V gene TRBV4-1; D is possibly TRBD1 (6 bases). V gave up 0 bases and J gave up 0 bases, with 15 bases separating them. Germline V CDR1 and CDR2: MGHRA, YSYEKL. The CDR3 length is 17 residues. CDR3 region: CASSQEPGTPRSYEQYF. The CDR3 region has the DNA TGCGCCAGCAGCCAAGAGCCAGGGACACCGCGCTCCTACGAGCAGTACTTC.

The chain joins TRBV2 to TRBJ2-7, with D possibly being TRBD1 (6 bases). This CDR3 comprises 12 residues. Germline values: CDR1 SNHLY, CDR2 FYNNEI. Trimming took off 11 bases at V and 6 bases at J, with 17 bases between the two ends. CDR3 DNA sequence: TGTGCCGACCGGGACAAGTCGGGCGAGCAGTACTTC. It is translated as CADRDKSGEQYF.

The chain carries TRBV5-1 and TRBJ1-2, with D perhaps TRBD1 (5 bases). Trimming cost V 0 bases and J 4 bases, with 10 bases left between them. The germline V gene has CDR1 SGHRS and CDR2 YFSETQ. The CDR3 spans 14 residues. The CDR3 here is CASSLDRRGYGYTF. The DNA for the CDR3 is TGCGCCAGCAGCTTGGACAGGCGGGGCTATGGCTACACCTTC.

V and J are TRBV29-1 and TRBJ2-5; maybe TRBD1 (6 bases). The germline V and J ends were trimmed by 6 bases and 5 bases, with 10 bases remaining between them. The CDR3 has 11 residues. Germline CDR1 reads SQVTM; CDR2 reads ANQGSEA. The CDR3 nucleotides are TGCAGCGTACAGGGCGGGGAGACCCAGTACTTC. Translation: CSVQGGETQYF. Full variable domain (missing parts from reference TRBV29-1 and TRBJ2-5): SAVISQKPSRDICQRGTSLTIQCQVDSQVTMMFWYRQQPGQSLTLIATANQGSEATYESGFVIDKFPISRPNLTFSTLTVSNMSPEDSSIYLCSVQGGETQYFGPGTRLLVL.

This chain uses TRBV7-8 with TRBJ2-7; possible D gene TRBD2, 6 bases. The CDR3 covers 14 residues. The V and J ends lost 0 bases and 4 bases respectively, with 10 bases between them. Germline assignment: CDR1 SGHVS and CDR2 FQNEAQ. CDR3 sequence (DNA): TGTGCCAGCAGCTTAGCGGGAGGACGGTACGAGCAGTACTTC. It encodes CASSLAGGRYEQYF. Drawing the rest from reference TRBV7-8 and TRBJ2-7, the complete variable domain is GAGVSQSPRYKVAKRGQDVALRCDPISGHVSLFWYQQALGQGPEFLTYFQNEAQLDKSGLPSDRFFAERPEGSVSTLKIQRTQQEDSAVYLCASSLAGGRYEQYFGPGTRLTVT.

V and J are TRBV28 and TRBJ2-3; 8 bases match TRBD1. Germline values: CDR1 MDHEN, CDR2 SYDVKM. The CDR3 runs to 15 residues. The V segment lost 3 bases and the J segment 1 base; nucleotides outside the gene matches: 3. In DNA form, the CDR3 reads TGTGCCAGCAGTTTGGGGGGACAGGGCACAGATACGCAGTATTTT. Amino acid sequence: CASSLGGQGTDTQYF.

This clone was found once. The V call is TRBV13, the J call TRBJ2-7, with D unclear. The CDR3 is 14 residues long. Per germline, CDR1 PRHDT and CDR2 FYEKMQ (reference sequence). Trimming took off 5 bases at V and 1 base at J, with 12 bases between the two ends. The CDR3 spells CASSLLGESYEQYF. The CDR3 DNA is TGTGCCAGCAGCCTCCTAGGCGAGTCCTACGAGCAGTACTTC.

This rearrangement joins TRBV19 to TRBJ2-3, with a possible D match to TRBD2 (6 bases). There are 13 residues in the CDR3. V dropped 7 bases and J dropped 2 bases, with 10 bases sitting between them. Germline V gives CDR1 LNHDA, CDR2 SQIVND (reference sequence). The chain's CDR3 is CASTRENTDTQYF. The CDR3 DNA reads as TGTGCCAGTACACGGGAGAACACAGATACGCAGTATTTT.

The chain combines TRBV5-4 with TRBJ1-5; a possible D gene is TRBD1 (5 bases). V dropped 2 bases and J dropped 3 bases, with 9 bases sitting between them. The CDR3 totals 14 residues. Germline V lookup: CDR1 SGHNT, CDR2 YYREEE (reference sequence). The CDR3 reads CASSFGGNNQPQHF. Here the CDR3 DNA reads TGTGCCAGCAGCTTTGGGGGGAACAATCAGCCCCAGCATTTT.

The chain links TRBV5-1 to TRBJ1-1; 8 nucleotides agree with TRBD1. V lost 1 base to trimming and J lost 0 bases; unmatched junction nucleotides: 5. The CDR3 has 16 amino acids. Looked up from germline, CDR1 is SGHRS and CDR2 is YFSETQ. The CDR3: CASSLQGAELNTEAFF. CDR3 bases: TGCGCCAGCAGCTTGCAGGGGGCAGAGTTGAACACTGAAGCTTTCTTT.

The chain has TRBV4-1 and TRBJ2-1; the match to TRBD2 covers 7 bases. J gave up 5 bases and V 4 bases, and 8 bases lay outside the gene matches. The CDR3 is 15 amino acids. Germline V CDR1 and CDR2: MGHRA, YSYEKL. For the CDR3, the DNA is TGCGCCAGCAGCCCCTGGCCCGGGACTAACAATGAGCAGTTCTTC. This sequence encodes CASSPWPGTNNEQFF.

The chain couples TRBV9 to TRBJ2-1; D ambiguous. The CDR3 extends over 14 amino acids. Germline loops: CDR1 SGDLS, CDR2 YYNGEE. V was pared by 0 bases and J by 4 bases, with 8 bases between. DNA for the CDR3: TGTGCCAGCAGCGTAGGAGGAACATACAATGAGCAGTTCTTC. Its translation is CASSVGGTYNEQFF.

This clone occurred a few times. This sequence joins TRBV7-3 and TRBJ1-6; D not certain. Per the germline V gene, CDR1 is SGHTA and CDR2 is FQGTGA. The CDR3 runs to 14 residues. V was pared by 5 bases and J by 3 bases, with 8 bases between. The CDR3 DNA sequence: TGTGCCAGCAGCAACACGTTCTATAATTCACCCCTCCACTTT. Translated: CASSNTFYNSPLHF.

The rearrangement joins TRBV5-1 to TRBJ2-7, with 8 nucleotides matching TRBD2. The CDR3 sequence is 15 residues long. The ends lost 5 bases at V and 2 bases at J; junction bases unmatched: 9. Germline values: CDR1 SGHRS, CDR2 YFSETQ. The CDR3 sequence is CASRAGGFDAYEQYF. The CDR3 bases are TGCGCCAGCAGGGCGGGGGGCTTCGACGCCTACGAGCAGTACTTC.

This chain uses TRBV15 with TRBJ1-2; TRBD1 is a possible D gene (6 bases). The length of the CDR3 is 13 residues. Trimming removed 5 bases from V and 8 bases from J, with 15 bases in between. Germline loops: CDR1 LNHNV, CDR2 YYDKDF (reference sequence). The CDR3 spells CATSGRQVGGYTF. The CDR3 nucleotides read TGTGCCACCAGCGGCCGACAGGTCGGCGGCTACACCTTC.

The V and J genes are TRBV27 and TRBJ1-1; D not resolved. V shed 3 bases and J shed 1 base, with 12 bases lying between them. The CDR3 is 15 amino acids. Germline-derived CDR1 and CDR2 are MNHEY and SMNVEV (reference sequence). The CDR3 DNA reads as TGTGCCAGCAGTTTCCTCCCGGGAGGGAACACTGAAGCTTTCTTT. The encoded protein is CASSFLPGGNTEAFF.

The chain recombines TRBV28 with TRBJ2-7, with TRBD1 matching 11 bases. The junction had 5 bases not matched to a gene; V was cut back by 1 base and J by 3 bases. This CDR3 contains 16 residues. Germline CDR1 reads MDHEN; CDR2 reads SYDVKM. In nucleotides, the CDR3 is TGTGCCAGCAGTTTATACCGGACAGGGGGCGTCTACGAGCAGTACTTC. Amino acid sequence: CASSLYRTGGVYEQYF.

V is TRBV11-3 and J is TRBJ2-2, with TRBD2 identical over 9 bases. This CDR3 has 15 residues. Germline assignment: CDR1 SGHNT and CDR2 YENEEA. Trimming removed 8 bases from V and 2 bases from J; junction bases left unmatched: 6. The CDR3, as DNA: TGTGCCAGCTTTAGCGGGAGTGGCAACACCGGGGAGCTGTTTTTT. As protein: CASFSGSGNTGELFF.

The chain employs TRBV2 and TRBJ2-3; 8 positions match TRBD1. This CDR3 has 15 amino acids. Germline V gene sequence: CDR1 SNHLY, CDR2 FYNNEI. Trimming removed 7 bases from V and 0 bases from J; junction bases left unmatched: 6. The CDR3: CASIETGASTDTQYF. CDR3 in DNA: TGTGCCAGCATCGAGACAGGGGCTAGCACAGATACGCAGTATTTT.

This sequence joins TRBV5-1 and TRBJ1-2, with D possibly TRBD1 on 6 matching bases. V lost 4 bases and J 6 bases, leaving 19 bases between the germline ends. Germline lookup yields CDR1 SGHRS and CDR2 YFSETQ. CDR3 length: 15 amino acids. The CDR3 protein is CASSPSGQRLDGYTF. In DNA form, the CDR3 reads TGCGCCAGCAGCCCATCAGGACAGCGACTTGATGGCTACACCTTC.

The V gene is TRBV18, the J gene TRBJ2-3; TRBD2 is a possible D gene (5 bases). Trimming shortened V by 6 bases and J by 2 bases, and 12 bases separated the two germline ends. CDR1 is KGHSH and CDR2 is LQKENI in the germline V gene. The CDR3 is 14 residues long. The CDR3 here is CASSINRDTDTQYF. CDR3 sequence (DNA): TGTGCCAGCTCCATTAACCGGGACACAGATACGCAGTATTTT. Based on the CDR3 plus reference TRBV18 and TRBJ2-3, the full variable domain is NAGVMQNPRHLVRRRGQEARLRCSPMKGHSHVYWYRQLPEEGLKFMVYLQKENIIDESGMPKERFSAEFPKEGPSILRIQQVVRGDSAAYFCASSINRDTDTQYFGPGTRLTVL.

This clone appeared a few times. This chain connects TRBV10-3 to TRBJ2-7; TRBD1 aligns across 9 bases. Trimming cost V 6 bases and J 1 base; bases outside gene matches: 7. The germline CDR1 and CDR2 sequences are ENHRY and SYGVKD. The CDR3 has 15 residues. CDR3 coding DNA: TGTGCCATCAGGGGAACGACAGGGGGGTCCTACGAGCAGTACTTC. It translates to CAIRGTTGGSYEQYF.

V gene TRBV5-4 combines with J gene TRBJ1-2; 9 bases match TRBD1. Germline assignment: CDR1 SGHNT and CDR2 YYREEE (reference sequence). The CDR3 covers 16 residues. V lost 4 bases to trimming and J lost 1 base; unmatched junction nucleotides: 8. CDR3 loop: CASSLDRGNFNYGYTF. In nucleotides, the CDR3 is TGTGCCAGCAGCCTGGACAGGGGCAACTTTAACTATGGCTACACCTTC.

This clone was detected only once. The V gene is TRBV27, the J gene TRBJ1-4; maybe TRBD1 (5 bases). The CDR3 has 15 amino acids. V gave up 4 bases and J gave up 5 bases, with 14 bases separating them. The V gene's germline CDR1 is MNHEY and CDR2 SMNVEV (reference sequence). In DNA form, the CDR3 reads TGTGCCAGCAGTTCGACAGTCCCAGGGAATGAAAAACTGTTTTTT. This translates into CASSSTVPGNEKLFF.

This clone was detected only a few times. J is TRBJ1-6 and V is TRBV30; D is unresolved. This CDR3 has 13 residues. V lost 2 bases and J lost 9, with 11 bases in between. Germline V gene lookup returns CDR1 GTSNPN and CDR2 SVGIG (reference sequence). The CDR3 region has the DNA TGTGCCTGGAGTCCACCTCCCAGTTCACCCCTCCACTTT. Its translation is CAWSPPPSSPLHF.

This chain uses TRBV19 with TRBJ1-2, with D perhaps matching TRBD1 (6 bases). Germline V lookup: CDR1 LNHDA, CDR2 SQIVND (reference sequence). This CDR3 region has 15 residues. Trimming stripped 1 base from V and 5 bases from J, with 14 bases between. The CDR3 protein is CASSIGPGELYGYTF. The CDR3 DNA sequence: TGTGCCAGTAGTATAGGTCCAGGGGAATTATATGGCTACACCTTC.

This sequence joins TRBV10-3 and TRBJ2-2; 9 positions match TRBD1. CDR3 size: 16 residues. The V gene's germline CDR1 is ENHRY and CDR2 SYGVKD. Trimming took 5 bases from V and 0 from J; bases not matched to a gene: 4. CDR3 region: CAISTGTGSNTGELFF. As DNA, the CDR3 is TGTGCCATCAGTACCGGGACAGGGTCGAACACCGGGGAGCTGTTTTTT.

CDR3 protein: CAIRGGAYETQYF. DNA of the CDR3: TGTGCCATCAGAGGGGGGGCGTACGAGACCCAGTACTTC. V usage is TRBV10-3 and J usage is TRBJ2-5, with D perhaps matching TRBD2 (7 bases). The CDR3 has 13 amino acids. V was pared by 6 bases and J by 5 bases, with 13 bases between. CDR1 ENHRY and CDR2 SYGVKD come from the germline V gene.